This T cell receptor beta chain was identified during a study of cytomegalovirus exposure and HLA in healthy donors. Whole-study results and caveats: Most TCR sequences proved rare, with some public TCRs found in many donors. With later analysis, a missense DCLRE1C variant became linked to TCR beta V- and J-gene trimming.

Germline CDR1 is LNHDA and CDR2 is SQIVND (reference sequence). The CDR3 loop spans 14 amino acids. Trimming took off 6 bases at V and 0 bases at J, with 11 bases between the two ends. PCR employed 60 Vbeta and 13 Jbeta primers. Measured with immunoSEQ multiplex PCR; TCRdb has only the in-frame clones, and not every one. This sample has 120,000 or so clones, with roughly 80% found just once. With regard to this clone: Its specificity is unknown.

V and J are TRBV19 and TRBJ1-1; D call uncertain. Material: PBMCs. The TCR sequence derives from a man aged 18-30 years in good health and CMV-seropositive. The CDR3 loop reads CASRRVWMNTEAFF. CDR3 sequence (DNA): TGTGCCAGTAGGAGGGTTTGGATGAACACTGAAGCTTTCTTT. Based on the CDR3 plus reference TRBV19 and TRBJ1-1, the full variable domain is DGGITQSPKYLFRKEGQNVTLSCEQNLNHDAMYWYRQDPGQGLRLIYYSQIVNDFQKGDIAEGYSVSREKKESFPLTVTSAQKNPTAFYLCASRRVWMNTEAFFGQGTRLTVV.